A selection of T cell receptor beta chains follows, all from one sample in a study of shared T cell receptors in the human thymus. Profiling relied on immunoSEQ multiplex PCR, and the TCRdb table lists in-frame clones only, not all of them. In the table there are more than 550,000 clones, 87% of which are singletons. This sample also appeared in a second study, on human thymus T cells.

The sequencing input was thymocytes. Source of these receptors: a boy under two years old with a congenital heart defect. Both conserved end residues are part of each CDR3. Each record gives: J gene, clone size, D gene, V gene, CDR3 protein, CDR3 DNA. A D gene is named only where the DNA matches it firmly. Not all rows give a size; the values are once, few, many and, for expanded clones, a class.

TRBJ2-7 - - TRBV7-2 CASSPELEDSYEQYF TGTGCCAGCAGCCCGGAGTTGGAGGACAGCTACGAGCAGTACTTC
TRBJ2-1 - TRBD2 TRBV5-5 CASSLLAGERNEQFF TGTGCCAGCAGCTTGCTAGCGGGGGAGAGGAATGAGCAGTTCTTC
TRBJ2-1 - - TRBV5-8 CASSWELVSSYNEQFF TGTGCCAGCAGCTGGGAGTTGGTAAGCTCCTACAATGAGCAGTTCTTC
TRBJ2-5 - - TRBV6-5 CASRDRLAPQETQYF TGTGCCAGCAGGGACCGGCTAGCCCCACAAGAGACCCAGTACTTC
TRBJ2-7 - TRBD2 TRBV19 CASSLSSGGHYEQYF TGTGCCAGTAGTCTTTCTAGCGGGGGTCACTACGAGCAGTACTTC
TRBJ2-5 - - TRBV7-9 CASSSHAAESQYF TGTGCCAGCAGCTCCCACGCCGCGGAGTCCCAGTACTTC
TRBJ1-1 - - TRBV28 CASERGAVTFF TGTGCCAGCGAGCGGGGGGCGGTAACTTTCTTT
TRBJ1-4 once TRBD1 TRBV30 CAWSVIQGDGEKLFF TGTGCCTGGAGTGTAATCCAGGGGGACGGGGAAAAACTGTTTTTT
TRBJ2-5 - TRBD2 TRBV25-1 CASSERISGGTRGETQYF TGTGCCAGCAGTGAACGAATTAGCGGGGGGACGCGGGGAGAGACCCAGTACTTC
TRBJ2-7 - TRBD1 TRBV5-5 CASTAYSGTGGYEQYF TGTGCCAGCACCGCCTACTCCGGGACAGGGGGCTACGAGCAGTACTTC
TRBJ2-1 - TRBD2 TRBV7-2 CASSLRGEYNEQFF TGTGCCAGCAGCTTACGGGGGGAATACAATGAGCAGTTCTTC
TRBJ2-7 - TRBD1 TRBV14 CASRPNDRGAHSYEQYF TGTGCCAGCAGACCGAACGACAGGGGGGCTCACTCCTACGAGCAGTACTTC
TRBJ2-7 - - TRBV7-2 CASSPSASSELYYEQYF TGTGCCAGCAGCCCCTCCGCCTCTAGCGAACTATACTACGAGCAGTACTTC
TRBJ2-5 - TRBD2 TRBV4-1 CASSPSGRVETQYF TGCGCCAGCAGCCCAAGCGGGAGAGTAGAGACCCAGTACTTC
TRBJ1-1 once TRBD1 TRBV6-1 CASSETGSGNTEAFF TGTGCCAGCAGTGAGACAGGGTCCGGGAACACTGAAGCTTTCTTT
TRBJ1-1 - - TRBV28 CASTGLLHTEAFF TGTGCCAGTACCGGACTGTTACACACTGAAGCTTTCTTT
TRBJ2-7 - - TRBV11-3 CASSRGKSYEQYF TGTGCCAGCAGCCGAGGGAAATCCTACGAGCAGTACTTC
TRBJ2-7 - - TRBV7-7 CASSLNASSYEQYF TGTGCTAGCAGCTTAAACGCGAGTTCCTACGAGCAGTACTTC
TRBJ2-7 - - TRBV7-5 CVRSHRGRRYEQYF TGTGTCAGAAGCCACAGGGGGCGCAGGTACGAGCAGTACTTC
TRBJ1-1 - - TRBV6-1 CASPSGTLNTEAFF TGTGCCAGCCCTTCGGGGACTCTGAACACTGAAGCTTTCTTT
TRBJ1-1 - TRBD1 TRBV19 CASSIPQGTGGDWDTEAFF TGTGCCAGTAGTATTCCCCAAGGGACAGGGGGCGATTGGGACACTGAAGCTTTCTTT
TRBJ2-3 once - TRBV4-3 CASSQDSGKNTDTQYF TGCGCCAGCAGCCAAGATTCGGGGAAAAACACAGATACGCAGTATTTT
TRBJ2-1 - TRBD2 TRBV4-3 CASSLAGEDEQFF TGCGCCAGTTCGCTAGCGGGAGAGGATGAGCAGTTCTTC
TRBJ2-1 once - TRBV7-3 CASSLTTTPGYNEQFF TGTGCCAGCAGCTTAACGACCACCCCGGGGTACAATGAGCAGTTCTTC
TRBJ2-7 - TRBD1 TRBV6-1 CASIPYRDSSYEQYF TGTGCCAGCATTCCTTACCGGGACAGTTCCTACGAGCAGTACTTC
TRBJ2-5 - - TRBV5-6 CASSLIQGLPEYF TGTGCCAGCAGCTTGATCCAGGGGTTACCAGAGTACTTC
TRBJ2-7 - TRBD1 TRBV7-2 CASSRTGTGTSYEQYF TGTGCCAGCAGCAGAACCGGGACAGGTACCTCCTACGAGCAGTACTTC